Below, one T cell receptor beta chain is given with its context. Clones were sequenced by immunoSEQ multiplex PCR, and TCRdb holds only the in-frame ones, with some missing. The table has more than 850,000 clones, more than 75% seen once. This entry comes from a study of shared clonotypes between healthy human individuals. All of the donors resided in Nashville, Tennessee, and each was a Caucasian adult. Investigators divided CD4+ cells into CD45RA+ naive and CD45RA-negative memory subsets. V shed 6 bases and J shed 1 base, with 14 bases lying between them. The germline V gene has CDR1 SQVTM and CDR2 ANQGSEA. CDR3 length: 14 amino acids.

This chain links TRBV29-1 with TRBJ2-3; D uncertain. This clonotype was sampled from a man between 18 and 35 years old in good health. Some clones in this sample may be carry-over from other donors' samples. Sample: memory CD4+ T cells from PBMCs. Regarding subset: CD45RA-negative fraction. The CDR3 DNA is TGCAGCGTGCCCGTCCCTCCCGGCACAGATACGCAGTATTTT. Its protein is CSVPVPPGTDTQYF.